This T cell receptor (beta chain) originates from a study of shared clonotypes between healthy human individuals (dated by TCRdb to 2019 to 2021). General notes on the study: The cohort included a few men and a couple of women between 18 and 49 years of age. The study deeply sequenced blood TCR repertoires of five healthy adults to estimate repertoire size and the extent of clonotype sharing between individuals. To increase sequencing depth and limit assay-specific biases, different laboratories used diverse techniques to prepare libraries and sequence TCR repertoires. Between about 0.9 and 8.9 billion PBMCs per donor were obtained by leukapheresis. For each donor, CD4 naive and CD4 memory were each run on three plates, CD8 naive on two plates, and CD8 memory on one plate. The investigation overall reported the following: The small number of donors limited the genetic and exposure-history diversity represented. Pairwise subsampling led to the expectation that sequencing depth would affect the degree of clonotype sharing among donors. Naive subsets generally had larger estimated clonotype richness than memory subsets. Approximately 5% of naive CD4, 3% to 4% of naive CD8, roughly 2.4% of memory CD4, and 0.4% of memory CD8 clonotypes were shared across several donors. Clonotypes shared by all four sorted-subset donors showed higher generation probabilities than non-shared clonotypes. Sampling was limited to blood, and TCR repertoires in tissue likely differ from TCR repertoires in blood. Rarefaction of sorted-subset datasets indicated incomplete sequencing despite the large sequencing depth.

Measured from the cysteine to the phenylalanine, the CDR3 is 13 residues long. The read is trimmed to its CDR3 DNA, 39 bases read in frame from base 1. V was cut back by 5 bases and J by 6 bases, leaving a gap of 11 bases between them. Per the germline V gene, MGHDK is the CDR1 and SYGVNS is the CDR2. The donors were healthy, HIV-negative adults who had no recently reported acute infections or vaccinations. Every donor was a Caucasian adult living in Nashville, Tennessee, USA. The CD8 memory samples were a combination of magnetically selected CD45RO+ cells and CCR7-negative CD45RA+ effector memory (TemRA) cells. Blood was obtained by leukapheresis, after which PBMCs were separated by Ficoll-Histopaque density gradient centrifugation and cryopreserved in liquid nitrogen vapor phase. Analytical flow cytometry was used to check the purity and quantity of each magnetically sorted T cell population. From each sorted fraction, genomic DNA was isolated and quantified by UV absorbance on a Nanodrop 2000c.

In its sample, this clone was seen once. Its antigen is unknown. No clone much larger than this one lies a single base away; base qualities are absent. One read represents weak support. Using the deep immunoSEQ assay, multiplex PCR amplified TCR CDR3 regions from genomic DNA. Extracted genomic DNA from each cell subset was spread evenly across all wells of several immunoSEQ 96-well plates, with each plate serving as a replicate. For sorted subsets, about 0.2 ug genomic DNA, equal to 30,000 or so T cell genomes, was loaded into each replicate PCR. Purified libraries were quantified with a Qubit 3.0 fluorometer, sized on a Bioanalyzer 2100, and re-quantified with the KAPA Library Quantification kit. Every immunoSEQ 96-well plate was sequenced on a dedicated single-read 150-cycle Illumina NextSeq 550 flow cell. The paper's data handling went like this. Because only junctional sequences without quality scores were contained in the immunoSEQ output, filtering matching that applied to full-length reads could not be performed. Sequences were annotated with PyIR, a Python wrapper for IgBLAST v1.9, and V/J genes and CDR3 were assigned using IMGT germline references. Any read was removed if the V/J assignment was weak (E-value above 1e-6), the CDR3 was missing, or the read contained stop codons, out-of-frame junctions, or ambiguous translated residues. V3J clonotypes were defined by identical inferred V gene, J gene, and CDR3 amino acid sequence. Percentage overlap between repertoires was computed as shared unique clonotypes divided by the size of the smaller repertoire. Richness of each repertoire was evaluated using RTK rarefaction, the Chao1 estimator, and Recon v2.1 estimates of unobserved clonotypes. OLGA was used to compute generation probabilities for all TCRbeta clonotypes that the gDNA method yielded from several donors. TCRdb took this table from immuneACCESS and kept in-frame rearrangements with V and J called. Such tables lack part of the clones; where checked against another copy, unresolved V genes explain under half of the gap, and the rest is unexplained. V, J and clone size are taken as reported in that table, and D and trimming were inferred from the DNA itself. The sample includes around 79,000 clones, with roughly three fifths observed a single time. The ten largest account for approximately 56% of the sample.

The sequence is built from TRBV25-1 and TRBJ2-1; too little of a D gene remains to name it. This receptor was identified in a man younger than 45 in good health. The sequenced material came from memory CD8+ T cells sorted from blood. This specimen's cell subset or site label, interpreted: CD45RO+ cells pooled with CCR7-negative TemRA cells. The DNA reads TGTGCCAGCAGTCCCACGGTCAGCAATGAGCAGTTCTTC. It translates to CASSPTVSNEQFF.